This TCR beta chain comes out of a study of blood T cell repertoires in COVID-19. Study at large: Donors in the United States, Italy and Spain gave samples during acute or convalescent COVID-19. PBMCs, B-cell-depleted T cells, or T cells provided the cDNA or gDNA that made up the material.

The sample holds many counts of this clone. J was trimmed by 4 bases and V by 4 bases; bases with no gene match: 0. The V gene's germline CDR1 is SGHTA and CDR2 FQGNSA. The CDR3 is 12 amino acids. In the study's own analysis: Reference gene primers were amplified, and this amplification served to estimate nucleated cell counts. Produced via immunoSEQ multiplex PCR; TCRdb's table is partial and in-frame only. That table furnishes V, J and clone size, whereas the DNA furnished D and trimming. The repertoire has about 400,000 clones, roughly 90% of them found once; the top ten carry approximately 0.96%. The clonotype comes from a woman aged 25-40 years with acute COVID-19. The sequenced sample was PBMCs or T cells enriched from blood (not recorded which). J is TRBJ2-7 and V is TRBV7-2; 8 positions match TRBD1. CDR3 sequence (DNA): TGTGCCAGCAGCTGGACAGGGTACGAGCAGTACTTC. This sequence encodes CASSWTGYEQYF.